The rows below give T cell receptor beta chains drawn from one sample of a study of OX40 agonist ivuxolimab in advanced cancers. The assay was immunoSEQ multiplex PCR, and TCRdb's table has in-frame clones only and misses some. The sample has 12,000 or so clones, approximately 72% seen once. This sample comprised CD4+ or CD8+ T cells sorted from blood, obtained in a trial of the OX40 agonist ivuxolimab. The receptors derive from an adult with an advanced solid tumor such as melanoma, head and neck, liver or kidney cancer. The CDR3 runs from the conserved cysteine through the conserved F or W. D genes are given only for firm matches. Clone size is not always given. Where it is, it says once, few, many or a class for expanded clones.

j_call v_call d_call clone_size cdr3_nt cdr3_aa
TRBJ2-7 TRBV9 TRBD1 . TGTGCCAGCAGCGTAGGCCCGACAGGGGAGTCTTCCGAGCAGTACTTC CASSVGPTGESSEQYF
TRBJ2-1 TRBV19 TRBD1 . TGTGCCAGTAATCACGGGACAGGCTCCTACAATGAGCAGTTCTTC CASNHGTGSYNEQFF
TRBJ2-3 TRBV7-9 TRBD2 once TGTGCCAGCAGCCTAGCGGCAATAGAGCAGTATTTT CASSLAAIEQYF
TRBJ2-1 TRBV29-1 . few TGCAGCGTCCCCCGACAACCCAGCTACAATGAGCAGTTCTTC CSVPRQPSYNEQFF
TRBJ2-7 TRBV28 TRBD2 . TGTGCCACCGGGATAGCGGGAGGTTACTACGAGCAGTACTTC CATGIAGGYYEQYF
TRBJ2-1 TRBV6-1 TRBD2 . TGTGCCAGCAGTGTACTAGCGGGAGAGGCCTACAATGAGCAGTTCTTC CASSVLAGEAYNEQFF
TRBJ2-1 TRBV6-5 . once TGTGCCAGCAGTTACTCAGGGAAAGGGCAGTTCTTC CASSYSGKGQFF
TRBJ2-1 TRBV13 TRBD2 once TGTGCCAGCAGCTTAGGACTAGCGGGATTTGAGGAGGAGCAGTTCTTC CASSLGLAGFEEEQFF
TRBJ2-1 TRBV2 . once TGTGCCAGCAGTGATCAAGCGGGCCGGGGGAATGAGCAGTTCTTC CASSDQAGRGNEQFF
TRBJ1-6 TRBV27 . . TGTGCCAGCAGTTTAGGGAACAAAAATAATTCACCCCTCCACTTT CASSLGNKNNSPLHF